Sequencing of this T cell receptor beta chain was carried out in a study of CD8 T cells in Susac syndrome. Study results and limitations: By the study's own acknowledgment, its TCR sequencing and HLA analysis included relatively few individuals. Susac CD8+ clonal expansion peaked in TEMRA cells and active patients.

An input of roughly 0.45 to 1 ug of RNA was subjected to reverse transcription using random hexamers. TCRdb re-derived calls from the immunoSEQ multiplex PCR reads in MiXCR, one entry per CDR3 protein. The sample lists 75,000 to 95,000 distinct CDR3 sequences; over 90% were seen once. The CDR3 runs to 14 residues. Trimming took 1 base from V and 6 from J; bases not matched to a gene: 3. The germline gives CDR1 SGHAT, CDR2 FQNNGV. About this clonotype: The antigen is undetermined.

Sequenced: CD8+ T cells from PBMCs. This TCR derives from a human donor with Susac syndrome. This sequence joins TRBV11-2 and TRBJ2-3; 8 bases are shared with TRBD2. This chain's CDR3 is CASSLAGGGDTQYF. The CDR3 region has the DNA TGTGCCAGCAGCTTAGCGGGCGGGGGGGATACGCAGTATTTT.